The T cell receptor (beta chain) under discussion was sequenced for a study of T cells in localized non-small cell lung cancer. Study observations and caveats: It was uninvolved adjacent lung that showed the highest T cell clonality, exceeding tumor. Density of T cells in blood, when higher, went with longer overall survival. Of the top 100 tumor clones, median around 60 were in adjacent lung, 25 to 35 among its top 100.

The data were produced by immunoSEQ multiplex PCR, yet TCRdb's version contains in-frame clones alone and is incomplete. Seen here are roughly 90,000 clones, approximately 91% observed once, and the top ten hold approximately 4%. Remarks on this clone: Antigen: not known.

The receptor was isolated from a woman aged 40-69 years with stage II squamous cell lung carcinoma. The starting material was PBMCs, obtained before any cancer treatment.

The CDR3 sequence is CASSIEGGYEQFF. DNA for the CDR3: TGTGCCAGTAGTATAGAGGGGGGCTATGAGCAGTTCTTC. The chain carries TRBV19 and TRBJ2-1; tentatively, D is TRBD1 or TRBD2 (6 bases each). V was pared by 0 bases and J by 8 bases, with 8 bases between. The CDR3 is 13 residues long. CDR1 and CDR2 from the germline V gene are LNHDA and SQIVND (reference sequence).